These 9 T cell receptor beta chains share one sample of origin, sequenced in a study of T cell repertoires in cytomegalovirus infection. No antigens are known for them. TCRdb itself ran the reads through MiXCR, one entry per CDR3 protein. The sample includes about half a million distinct CDR3 sequences, 33% of them seen just once. The sequencing here drew on cultured PBMCs, taken from culture after CMV antigen stimulation. Source of these receptors: a human donor in good health (CMV status not recorded). Some clones in this sample may be carry-over from other donors' samples.

The V and J genes are TRBV28 and TRBJ1-6; D gene unclear. The germline gives CDR1 MDHEN, CDR2 SYDVKM. The CDR3 runs 15 residues. V shed 6 bases and J shed 5 bases, with 14 bases lying between them. CDR3 DNA sequence: TGTGCCAGCAGCATAGGTAGCGGGGATAATTCACCCCTCCACTTT. This gives the protein CASSIGSGDNSPLHF.

V usage is TRBV6-1 and J usage is TRBJ2-7; D is unclear. This CDR3 contains 13 residues. Trimming stripped 5 bases from V and 1 base from J, with 9 bases between. The germline gives CDR1 MNHNS, CDR2 SASEGT. The chain's CDR3 is CASSLKPSYEQYV. The CDR3 DNA is TGTGCCAGCAGTTTGAAGCCTTCCTACGAGCAGTACGTC.

The chain is built from TRBV5-1 and TRBJ1-1, with a possible D match to TRBD1 (5 bases). The CDR3 extends over 13 amino acids. Germline loops: CDR1 SGHRS, CDR2 YFSETQ. Deletions cut 4 bases from V and 3 bases from J, with 10 bases between. CDR3 region: CASSRGGDTEAFF. As DNA, the CDR3 is TGCGCCAGCAGCCGTGGAGGGGACACTGAAGCTTTCTTT. The full variable domain, with the rest looked up from reference TRBV5-1 and TRBJ1-1, is KAGVTQTPRYLIKTRGQQVTLSCSPISGHRSVSWYQQTPGQGLQFLFEYFSETQRNKGNFPGRFSGRQFSNSRSEMNVSTLELGDSALYLCASSRGGDTEAFFGQGTRLTVV.

This chain joins TRBV6-6 and TRBJ2-7; 7 nucleotides align to TRBD1. After removal of 5 bases from V and 2 bases from J, the junction contained 3 bases not matched to a gene. The CDR3 is made up of 13 amino acids. In germline, CDR1 is MNHNY, CDR2 SVGAGI (reference sequence). The CDR3: CASSEGQPYEQYF. DNA of the CDR3: TGTGCCAGCAGTGAGGGACAGCCCTACGAGCAGTACTTC.

This chain connects TRBV7-2 to TRBJ1-6; 7 nucleotides line up with TRBD1. The CDR3 runs 15 residues. With V trimmed by 5 bases and J by 8 bases, 9 bases remained unmatched. Per germline, CDR1 SGHTA and CDR2 FQGNSA. CDR3 nucleotide sequence: TGTGCCAGCAGCAAAAGACAGGGCGTATATTCACCCCTCCACTTT. Amino acids: CASSKRQGVYSPLHF. The entire variable domain, with the rest obtained from reference TRBV7-2 and TRBJ1-6, is as follows: GAGVSQSPSNKVTEKGKDVELRCDPISGHTALYWYRQSLGQGLEFLIYFQGNSAPDKSGLPSDRFSAERTGGSVSTLTIQRTQQEDSAVYLCASSKRQGVYSPLHFGNGTRLTVT.

The gene calls are TRBV14 and TRBJ2-4, with 11 bases that match TRBD2. Looked up from germline, CDR1 is SGHDN and CDR2 is FVKESK. This CDR3 is 14 amino acids long. Unmatched junction bases numbered 4, after V lost 2 bases and J lost 10 bases. In DNA form, the CDR3 reads TGTGCCAGCAGCCAAATAGCGGGAGGGCCGATTCAGTACTTC. As protein: CASSQIAGGPIQYF. Full variable domain (rest looked up from reference TRBV14 and TRBJ2-4): EAGVTQFPSHSVIEKGQTVTLRCDPISGHDNLYWYRRVMGKEIKFLLHFVKESKQDESGMPNNRFLAERTGGTYSTLKVQPAELEDSGVYFCASSQIAGGPIQYFGAGTRLSVL.

This clonotype was counted a few times. This rearrangement joins TRBV7-2 to TRBJ2-2; D gene unclear. The CDR3 length is 15 residues. V lost 0 bases and J 0 bases, leaving 5 bases between the germline ends. Looked up from germline, CDR1 is SGHTA and CDR2 is FQGNSA. CDR3 sequence reads: CASSLAGTNTGELFF. In nucleotides, the CDR3 is TGTGCCAGCAGCTTAGCGGGGACGAACACCGGGGAGCTGTTTTTT.

The gene calls are TRBV11-2 and TRBJ2-2; unclear D gene. Trimming stripped 3 bases from V and 4 bases from J, with 15 bases between. The length of the CDR3 is 16 residues. Germline V gene sequence: CDR1 SGHAT, CDR2 FQNNGV. DNA of the CDR3: TGTGCCAGCAGCTTGTTTGAACAAGCAGGCACCGGGGAGCTGTTTTTT. As protein: CASSLFEQAGTGELFF.

As concerns this clonotype: A single base separates this from a much larger clone, so it may be a read error. J is TRBJ2-3 and V is TRBV7-2; maybe TRBD2 (5 bases). The V end was cut by 5 bases, the J end by 5 bases, with 20 bases between. The CDR3 consists of 16 residues. CDR1 and CDR2 from the germline V gene are SGHTA and FQGNSA. CDR3 sequence (DNA): TGTGCCAGCAGCGCCGGGCCGGCTAGCAGGATAGATACGCAGTATTTT. Translating it yields CASSAGPASRIDTQYF.